This T cell receptor beta chain stems from a study of CD8+ T cells in alopecia areata. Whole-study context: Administration of oral tofacitinib to treated patients was at 5 to 10 mg twice daily.

Reverse transcription of extracted RNA yielded cDNA, which provided the sequencing template. Assay used: immunoSEQ multiplex PCR; TCRdb lists only in-frame clones, some missing. The repertoire has 150,000 or so clones, 58% of them found once; the top ten carry more than 15%. Findings and limits, study-wide: Compared with mice, patients displayed less clear TCR sharing, possibly for HLA-related reasons. Amid tofacitinib therapy, many expanded lesional clones stayed present in scalp and blood.

CDR1 is SGHRS, CDR2 YFSETQ, per germline. The CDR3 consists of 13 residues. V lost 4 bases and J lost 1, with 8 bases in between. The sample holds a few counts of this clone. Its antigen is not known. Treatment: oral pan-JAK inhibitor, 5-10 mg twice daily. As part of sample collection, lesional scalp punch biopsies and peripheral blood were taken from alopecia areata patients. The rearrangement joins TRBV5-1 to TRBJ2-5; tentatively, D is TRBD2 (5 bases). This TCR was recovered from a human donor with alopecia areata. The sequences come from CD4+ T cells sorted from blood, collected at approximately week 56, from a patient treated with tofacitinib. CDR3 protein: CASSGLRQETQYF. The CDR3 region has the DNA TGCGCCAGCAGCGGACTCCGCCAAGAGACCCAGTACTTC.